Listed below are T cell receptor beta chains from one sample, sequenced in a study of shared clonotypes between healthy human individuals. The assay was immunoSEQ multiplex PCR, and TCRdb's table has in-frame clones only and misses some. The table records fewer than 2.5 million clones, approximately 93% of them present only once. The sample taken for sequencing was naive CD4+ T cells from PBMCs. The receptors stem from a man between 18 and 29 years old in good health. Some clones in this sample may be carry-over from other donors' samples. Both conserved end residues are part of each CDR3. D genes are given only for firm matches. Not all rows give a size; the values are once, few, many and, for expanded clones, a class.

CDR3,DNA,size,D,J,V
CASSLTGTGGNEQFF,TGTGCCAGCAGCCTCACCGGGACAGGGGGGAATGAGCAGTTCTTC,NA,TRBD1,TRBJ2-1,TRBV7-3
CASRAGTSGSNEQFF,TGTGCCAGCAGAGCCGGGACTAGCGGGAGCAATGAGCAGTTCTTC,once,TRBD2,TRBJ2-1,TRBV2
CASSLVFGAAGEQYF,TGTGCCAGCAGCTTGGTGTTCGGAGCTGCCGGCGAGCAGTACTTC,NA,NA,TRBJ2-7,TRBV5-6
CAWGAFGGGYTF,TGTGCCTGGGGCGCCTTTGGGGGTGGCTACACCTTC,NA,NA,TRBJ1-2,TRBV30
CASSWGEETQYF,TGCGCCAGCAGCTGGGGGGAAGAGACCCAGTACTTC,NA,NA,TRBJ2-5,TRBV5-1
CASSLGVREGRADTQYF,TGCGCCAGCAGCTTGGGAGTGCGGGAGGGCCGCGCAGATACGCAGTATTTT,NA,TRBD2,TRBJ2-3,TRBV5-1
CASSPRTSGRVYEQYF,TGTGCCAGCAGTCCTCGGACTAGCGGGAGGGTCTACGAGCAGTACTTC,NA,TRBD2,TRBJ2-7,TRBV2
CASSRNRGGSQPQHF,TGTGCCAGCAGCAGAAACAGGGGCGGGAGTCAGCCCCAGCATTTT,NA,TRBD1,TRBJ1-5,TRBV28
CASSGGDRVSQPQHF,TGTGCCAGCAGTGGCGGAGACAGGGTAAGTCAGCCCCAGCATTTT,NA,TRBD1,TRBJ1-5,TRBV6-1
CASSPDGGLKTQYF,TGTGCCAGCAGCCCCGACGGAGGATTAAAGACCCAGTACTTC,NA,NA,TRBJ2-5,TRBV7-3
CASSWGRPGTVFDEQFF,TGCGCCAGCAGCTGGGGCCGTCCAGGGACGGTTTTCGATGAGCAGTTCTTC,NA,NA,TRBJ2-1,TRBV5-1
CASSTASGRSSKQYF,TGTGCCAGCAGTACAGCTAGCGGGAGGAGTTCGAAGCAGTACTTC,NA,TRBD2,TRBJ2-7,TRBV6-5
CASTEGGYGNQPQHF,TGTGCCAGCACCGAAGGGGGCTATGGCAATCAGCCCCAGCATTTT,NA,TRBD1,TRBJ1-5,TRBV6-6
CASSPMAGGRRNEQFF,TGTGCCAGCAGTCCAATGGCGGGAGGGCGTCGGAATGAGCAGTTCTTC,NA,TRBD2,TRBJ2-1,TRBV28
CASSYRRDSKHF,TGTGCCAGCAGTTATAGGCGGGACTCCAAACACTTC,NA,NA,TRBJ2-5,TRBV28
CASGLVRKPWDEQFF,TGTGCTAGTGGTTTGGTACGGAAGCCCTGGGATGAGCAGTTCTTC,once,NA,TRBJ2-1,TRBV12-5
CASSPGPPTGKQYF,TGTGCCAGTAGTCCGGGACCGCCGACTGGCAAGCAGTACTTC,NA,NA,TRBJ2-7,TRBV19
CASSKVGEEGTGVHEQYF,TGTGCCAGCAGCAAAGTAGGGGAAGAGGGGACAGGGGTACACGAGCAGTACTTC,NA,NA,TRBJ2-7,TRBV21-1
CASSLSLSGVGNTEAFF,TGTGCCAGCAGTTTATCTCTCTCCGGGGTGGGGAACACTGAAGCTTTCTTT,NA,NA,TRBJ1-1,TRBV27
CASSLWRTGREQETQYF,TGTGCCAGCAGCTTATGGCGGACAGGGAGGGAACAAGAGACCCAGTACTTC,NA,NA,TRBJ2-5,TRBV7-8
CAWSVHRAQETQYF,TGTGCCTGGAGTGTACACCGTGCCCAAGAGACCCAGTACTTC,NA,NA,TRBJ2-5,TRBV30
CASSQRQTQETQYF,TGTGCCAGCAGCCAGAGACAGACCCAAGAGACCCAGTACTTC,once,NA,TRBJ2-5,TRBV7-2
CASSEDYNTEAFF,TGTGCCAGCAGCGAGGACTACAACACTGAAGCTTTCTTT,NA,NA,TRBJ1-1,TRBV9
CASSRLTGTKSSYEQYF,TGTGCCAGCAGTCGTCTAACCGGGACAAAGAGCTCCTACGAGCAGTACTTC,NA,NA,TRBJ2-7,TRBV2
CATSRVELEIDTQYF,TGTGCCACCAGCAGAGTCGAGCTAGAGATAGATACGCAGTATTTT,NA,NA,TRBJ2-3,TRBV15
CASSLGGTSESSREQYF,TGTGCCAGCAGCTTAGGAGGGACTAGCGAGTCCTCCAGGGAGCAGTACTTC,NA,TRBD2,TRBJ2-7,TRBV7-2
CASSQTPSSRPYEQYF,TGCGCCAGCAGCCAAACCCCTAGCTCAAGACCTTACGAGCAGTACTTC,NA,NA,TRBJ2-7,TRBV4-3
CASSLLSGADAYEQYF,TGCGCCAGCAGCTTGCTATCGGGCGCGGACGCCTACGAGCAGTACTTC,NA,NA,TRBJ2-7,TRBV5-1
CASSSPGGSPRSYNEQFF,TGTGCCAGCAGTTCCCCCGGCGGGAGCCCTCGCTCCTACAATGAGCAGTTCTTC,NA,TRBD2,TRBJ2-1,TRBV28
CASSVVSGSDEQFF,TGTGCCAGCAGCGTAGTCAGCGGGAGCGATGAGCAGTTCTTC,NA,TRBD2,TRBJ2-1,TRBV9
CAWSHRRIDTEAFF,TGTGCCTGGAGTCACAGGAGGATAGACACTGAAGCTTTCTTT,few,NA,TRBJ1-1,TRBV30
CASSLAPLAGTGELFF,TGCGCCAGCAGCTTGGCCCCGCTAGCGGGCACCGGGGAGCTGTTTTTT,once,TRBD2,TRBJ2-2,TRBV5-1
CASSSGINQPQHF,TGTGCCAGCAGTTCAGGGATCAATCAGCCCCAGCATTTT,NA,NA,TRBJ1-5,TRBV6-1
CASSLISGETQYF,TGTGCCAGCAGCCTTATCTCGGGAGAGACCCAGTACTTC,NA,NA,TRBJ2-5,TRBV5-4
CASSLTGGADTQYF,TGTGCCAGCAGTCTGACAGGGGGCGCAGATACGCAGTATTTT,once,TRBD1,TRBJ2-3,TRBV6-4
CASSEQGLGNTEAFF,TGTGCCAGCAGTGAGCAGGGCTTGGGGAACACTGAAGCTTTCTTT,NA,NA,TRBJ1-1,TRBV2
CASSIKGRTEAFF,TGTGCCAGTAGTATTAAGGGTCGGACTGAAGCTTTCTTT,few,NA,TRBJ1-1,TRBV19
CASFNDRVDGYTF,TGTGCCAGCTTTAACGACAGGGTGGATGGCTACACCTTC,NA,TRBD1,TRBJ1-2,TRBV2
CASSLYLGGTEAFF,TGCGCCAGCAGCTTGTATCTGGGCGGCACTGAAGCTTTCTTT,NA,NA,TRBJ1-1,TRBV5-1
CASSPLMGLSYF,TGTGCCAGCAGCCCTCTTATGGGACTAAGTTACTTC,NA,TRBD2,TRBJ2-5,TRBV7-8
CATQREGRGEQYF,TGTGCCACCCAGCGGGAGGGCCGAGGCGAGCAGTACTTC,NA,TRBD2,TRBJ2-7,TRBV19
CASRFEGAQETQYF,TGTGCCAGCAGGTTCGAAGGAGCCCAAGAGACCCAGTACTTC,NA,NA,TRBJ2-5,TRBV27
CASSLVGAGVEAFF,TGTGCCAGCAGCTTAGTCGGGGCTGGTGTTGAAGCTTTCTTT,NA,NA,TRBJ1-1,TRBV7-9